This T cell receptor (beta chain) was obtained from a study of cytomegalovirus exposure and HLA in healthy donors. Trimming stripped 4 bases from V and 4 bases from J, with 10 bases between. In germline, CDR1 is SNHLY, CDR2 FYNNEI. This CDR3 is built from 13 residues. Every donor was a healthy person donating bone marrow. The PCR had 60 Vbeta and 13 Jbeta primers. Profiled with immunoSEQ multiplex PCR; TCRdb holds only in-frame clones, not every one. The data contain approximately 170,000 clones, approximately 62% of them singletons. Study-wide results and limits: For TCR beta chains, V- and J-gene trimming was later linked to a missense DCLRE1C variant. With DRB1 most and HLA-C fewest, TCR association rates differed between HLA loci in a later analysis.

In regard to this clone: What it binds is unknown.

The V and J genes are TRBV2 and TRBJ1-1, with D possibly matching TRBD1 (6 bases). The sequenced material came from PBMCs. The source is a man aged 50-60 years in good health and CMV-seronegative. In nucleotides, the CDR3 is TGTGCCAGCAGTGTGGGGGCGGGCACTGAAGCTTTCTTT. This gives the protein CASSVGAGTEAFF.